These 10 T cell receptor beta chains were all obtained from the same sample, sequenced in a study of Graves' ophthalmopathy and Graves' hyperthyroidism. For repertoire sequencing, the TCR beta CDR3 regions were amplified from RNA transcripts. RT-PCR in the first round used HTBI primers; a second-round multiplex PCR followed. TCRdb passed the multiplex PCR reads through MiXCR, listing each CDR3 protein once. The sample yields roughly 500,000 distinct CDR3 sequences, about 15% seen once. Sequenced input: blood. The receptors originated from a woman in her twenties or thirties with Graves' ophthalmopathy.

This clonotype was seen repeatedly, ten times or more. V usage is TRBV5-1 and J usage is TRBJ2-7, with 9 bases fitting TRBD1. CDR3 length equals 15 residues. Germline-derived CDR1 and CDR2 are SGHRS and YFSETQ. J gave up 8 bases and V 0 bases, and 9 bases lay outside the gene matches. As DNA, the CDR3 is TGCGCCAGCAGCTTGGCCTCGGACAGGGGAATCCAGCAGTACTTC. Translated, it gives CASSLASDRGIQQYF.

This clonotype was counted many times. The V and J genes are TRBV12-3 or TRBV12-4 and TRBJ2-5; 10 bases agree with TRBD1. The V and J ends lost 7 bases and 5 bases, in that order; junction bases with no gene match: 13. This CDR3 is 16 amino acids long. CDR3 in amino acids: CASIRGTGVSLETQYF. The CDR3 nucleotides are TGTGCCAGCATAAGGGGGACAGGGGTTTCCTTGGAGACCCAGTACTTC.

In its sample, this clonotype was seen many times. The rearrangement uses TRBV27 and TRBJ2-7, with D tentatively TRBD1 or TRBD2 (5 bases each). The germline V gene has CDR1 MNHEY and CDR2 SMNVEV (reference sequence). Trimming shortened V by 5 bases and J by 2 bases, and 19 bases separated the two germline ends. The CDR3 contains 16 residues. DNA of the CDR3: TGTGCCAGCAGTCCGAGACCCAGGGAGATCCCCTACGAGCAGTACTTC. Translated, it gives CASSPRPREIPYEQYF.

This clonotype was counted many times. The rearrangement joins TRBV27 to TRBJ1-1; D is uncertain. The V end was cut by 5 bases, the J end by 8 bases, with 15 bases between. Germline assignment: CDR1 MNHEY and CDR2 SMNVEV (reference sequence). The CDR3 consists of 13 residues. The CDR3 loop reads CASSPSSGLEAFF. DNA for the CDR3: TGTGCCAGCAGTCCTAGCAGTGGGTTGGAAGCTTTCTTT.

The genes are TRBV19 and TRBJ2-2, with 14 bases matching TRBD2. V lost 4 bases, J lost 5 bases, and 15 bases stayed unmatched. CDR3 length equals 20 residues. Per germline, CDR1 LNHDA and CDR2 SQIVND (reference sequence). CDR3 sequence: CASSTGTSGGHLGKTGELFF. The DNA for the CDR3 is TGTGCCAGTAGTACCGGGACTAGCGGGGGCCACCTAGGGAAAACCGGGGAGCTGTTTTTT.

The gene calls are TRBV18 and TRBJ1-5, with D hard to call. CDR1 is KGHSH and CDR2 is LQKENI in the germline V gene. This CDR3 is 16 amino acids long. V lost 6 bases and J 0 bases, leaving 15 bases between the germline ends. CDR3 nucleotide sequence: TGTGCCAGCTCCCCTACGACGGCTTATAGCAATCAGCCCCAGCATTTT. Translating gives CASSPTTAYSNQPQHF.

This clonotype was seen many times. This chain links TRBV11-2 with TRBJ2-2, with a tentative D call TRBD2 (6 bases). The CDR3 spans 17 residues. Trimming cost V 8 bases and J 0 bases, with 19 bases left between them. Germline assignment: CDR1 SGHAT and CDR2 FQNNGV. The CDR3 sequence: CASGFGGAIANTGELFF. CDR3 DNA sequence: TGTGCCAGCGGGTTCGGGGGAGCAATTGCGAACACCGGGGAGCTGTTTTTT. The whole variable domain, remainder taken from reference TRBV11-2 and TRBJ2-2, is EAGVAQSPRYKIIEKRQSVAFWCNPISGHATLYWYQQILGQGPKLLIQFQNNGVVDDSQLPKDRFSAERLKGVDSTLKIQPAKLEDSAVYLCASGFGGAIANTGELFFGEGSRLTVL.

This clonotype was recorded many times. The rearrangement uses TRBV15 and TRBJ1-1; TRBD1 agrees at 7 bases. CDR3 length: 14 amino acids. The germline V gene encodes CDR1 LNHNV and CDR2 YYDKDF (reference sequence). The ends lost 5 bases at V and 5 bases at J; junction bases unmatched: 8. CDR3 loop: CATSPRQGGTEAFF. DNA of the CDR3: TGTGCCACCAGCCCTCGACAGGGCGGAACTGAAGCTTTCTTT.

Ten or more counts support this clonotype. V is TRBV20-1 and J is TRBJ2-7; 10 bases line up with TRBD2. The germline V gene has CDR1 DFQATT and CDR2 SNEGSKA (reference sequence). This CDR3 is built from 17 residues. With 3 bases clipped from V and 4 bases from J, the junction kept 15 bases outside the gene matches. CDR3 bases: TGCAGTGCTAGTTACCACCCGGGACTAGCGCTTCAATACGAGCAGTACTTC. Translation: CSASYHPGLALQYEQYF.

The chain uses TRBV12-3 or TRBV12-4 and TRBJ1-5, with D unresolved. CDR3 length equals 13 residues. Trimming took 5 bases from V and 7 from J, leaving 12 bases between them. CDR3 DNA sequence: TGTGCCAGCAGTCCATATGCGGCACAGCCCCAGCATTTT. Protein sequence: CASSPYAAQPQHF.